These T cell receptor beta chains were read from a single sample in a study of response to subunit inactivated influenza vaccine. TCRdb called the RT-PCR reads again in MiXCR, with one record for every CDR3 protein. The sample holds roughly 570,000 distinct CDR3 sequences, over 10% seen once. Specimen: PBMCs from blood, collected roughly 48 days after vaccination. Every receptor here comes from a man in his forties or fifties who received an inactivated influenza vaccine. Each CDR3 is given with its conserved first and last residue. Fields, in order: V gene, D gene, J gene, clone size, CDR3 DNA, CDR3 protein. The D gene is left open where the match is weak. Not all rows give a size; the values are once, few, many and, for expanded clones, a class.

>TRBV10-3|NA|TRBJ2-4|many
TGTGCCATCAGTGGACCGGGACCCAGCAACATTCAGTACTTC
CAISGPGPSNIQYF
>TRBV9|TRBD2|TRBJ2-1|few
TGTGCCAGCAGCGTAGGGGCTAGCGGCTACAATGAGCAGTTCTTC
CASSVGASGYNEQFF
>TRBV20-1|NA|TRBJ2-1|NA
TGCAGTGCTAGAGGGGGGAGACCGTACAATGAGCAGTTCTTC
CSARGGRPYNEQFF
>TRBV4-3|NA|TRBJ2-5|many
TGCGCCAGCAGCCAAGTTCTGGGGGCGTGGGAGACCCAGTACTTC
CASSQVLGAWETQYF
>TRBV20-1|NA|TRBJ2-2|NA
TGCAGTGCTGACGACAGGCACGCGAACACCGGGGAGCTGTTTTTT
CSADDRHANTGELFF
>TRBV12-3/TRBV12-4|NA|TRBJ2-1|many
TGTGCCAGCAGTTCCCACAGGGTCGGTGAGCAGTTCTTC
CASSSHRVGEQFF
>TRBV7-9|NA|TRBJ1-4|NA
TGTGCCAGCAGCCTAACAACCGGGGGTGAAAAACTGTTTTTT
CASSLTTGGEKLFF
>TRBV6-5|NA|TRBJ2-2|NA
TGTGCCCTCAGTTACTCCCCCTTTCCCCCGAACACCGGGGAGCTGTTTTTT
CALSYSPFPPNTGELFF
>TRBV4-1|TRBD1|TRBJ2-1|few
TGCGCCAGCAGCCAAGATGGGACAGGGTACCACAATGAGCAGTTCTTC
CASSQDGTGYHNEQFF
>TRBV7-2|TRBD1|TRBJ1-2|many
TGTGCCAGCAGCTCCGTAACAGGGGGCGGGAATGGCTACACCTTC
CASSSVTGGGNGYTF
>TRBV20-1|NA|TRBJ2-5|many
TGCAGTGCCATCGGGGTAGGGCAAGAGACCCAGTACTTC
CSAIGVGQETQYF
>TRBV23-1|NA|TRBJ1-1|NA
TGCGCCAGCAGTCAGAGGCGGGGCCGGATGAACACTGAAGCTTTCTTT
CASSQRRGRMNTEAFF
>TRBV5-1|NA|TRBJ2-3|NA
TGCGCCAGCAGCTTGGTGTCTGCAAACACAGATACGCAGTATTTT
CASSLVSANTDTQYF
>TRBV29-1|NA|TRBJ2-5|NA
TGCAGCGTTGAAGATAGGCCAGGGTCGCGAGAGACCCAGTACTTC
CSVEDRPGSRETQYF
>TRBV12-3/TRBV12-4|NA|TRBJ2-3|NA
TGTGCCAGCAGTTTTACCGAATCAGATACGCAGTATTTT
CASSFTESDTQYF
>TRBV4-3|NA|TRBJ2-1|many
TGCGCCAGCAGCCTGGAACTCGGGAGCGACACCTACAATGAGCAGTTCTTC
CASSLELGSDTYNEQFF
>TRBV20-1|NA|TRBJ2-3|many
TGCAGTGCTAGAGATTGGGGGGCCATAGATACAGATACGCAGTATTTT
CSARDWGAIDTDTQYF
>TRBV5-6|NA|TRBJ2-7|NA
TGTGCCAGCAGACCCTTACAGGGACCCTACGAGCAGTACTTC
CASRPLQGPYEQYF
>TRBV7-2|NA|TRBJ1-5|few
TGTGCCAGCAGCCGTGACAGGTTGCAGCCCCAGCATTTT
CASSRDRLQPQHF
>TRBV4-2|NA|TRBJ1-2|NA
TGTGCCAGCAGCCAAGGACGAGGTTCGGGTGGCTACACCTTC
CASSQGRGSGGYTF
>TRBV20-1|TRBD1|TRBJ1-1|many
TGCAGTGCATACTGGGACAGGGGGCCCACTGAAGCTTTCTTT
CSAYWDRGPTEAFF
>TRBV7-8|TRBD1|TRBJ2-2|NA
TGTGCCAGCAGCTTAGTGGGGACAGGGTCGGGCCCCGGGGAGCTGTTTTTT
CASSLVGTGSGPGELFF
>TRBV24-1|NA|TRBJ1-2|NA
TGTGCCACCAGTGACCCTACAGGCTTCTATGGCTACACCTTC
CATSDPTGFYGYTF
>TRBV20-1|NA|TRBJ2-7|many
TGCAGTGCTAGAGCTAGGGGCGACGAGCAGTACTTC
CSARARGDEQYF
>TRBV6-1|NA|TRBJ2-2|NA
TGTGCCAGCAAGACATCTAACACCGGGGAGCTGTTTTTT
CASKTSNTGELFF
>TRBV27|NA|TRBJ2-1|NA
TGTGCCAGCAGGCGGGAATTCAATGAGCAGTTCTTC
CASRREFNEQFF
>TRBV20-1|NA|TRBJ1-5|NA
TGCAGTGCTATGGAGTGGGGCAATCAGCCCCAGCATTTT
CSAMEWGNQPQHF
>TRBV6-5|NA|TRBJ1-2|NA
TGTGCCAGCAGTTACTCTCGGACGGCTTATGGCTACACCTTC
CASSYSRTAYGYTF
>TRBV24-1|NA|TRBJ1-1|NA
TGTGCCACCAGTGATCCGGAGAGTAACACTGAAGCTTTCTTT
CATSDPESNTEAFF
>TRBV12-3/TRBV12-4|TRBD1|TRBJ2-7|few
TGTGCCAGCAGTGCGAGACAGGGGATGGGGTACGAGCAGTACTTC
CASSARQGMGYEQYF
>TRBV20-1|NA|TRBJ2-2|once
TGCAGTGCTAGTCAGGGAATGACCGGGGAGCTGTTTTTT
CSASQGMTGELFF
>TRBV5-5|NA|TRBJ1-5|many
TGTGCCAGCAGCGCAGGGTATAGCAATCAGCCCCAGCATTTT
CASSAGYSNQPQHF
>TRBV14|NA|TRBJ2-3|many
TGTGCCAGCAGCCAGCACGGACTTGATACGCAGTATTTT
CASSQHGLDTQYF
>TRBV20-1|NA|TRBJ2-7|NA
TGCAGTGCGTCTCCCGGGACCCCCTACGAGCAGTACTTC
CSASPGTPYEQYF
>TRBV25-1|NA|TRBJ2-7|many
TGTGCCACTACGGGACACTTCTACGAGCAGTACTTC
CATTGHFYEQYF
>TRBV7-2|TRBD2|TRBJ2-2|NA
TGTGCCAGCATTCGAACTAGCGGGAGAAGATACACCGGGGAGCTGTTTTTT
CASIRTSGRRYTGELFF
>TRBV7-8|NA|TRBJ2-2|NA
TGTGCCAGCAGCTTAGTAGCTTCCTCAACCACCGGGGAGCTGTTTTTT
CASSLVASSTTGELFF